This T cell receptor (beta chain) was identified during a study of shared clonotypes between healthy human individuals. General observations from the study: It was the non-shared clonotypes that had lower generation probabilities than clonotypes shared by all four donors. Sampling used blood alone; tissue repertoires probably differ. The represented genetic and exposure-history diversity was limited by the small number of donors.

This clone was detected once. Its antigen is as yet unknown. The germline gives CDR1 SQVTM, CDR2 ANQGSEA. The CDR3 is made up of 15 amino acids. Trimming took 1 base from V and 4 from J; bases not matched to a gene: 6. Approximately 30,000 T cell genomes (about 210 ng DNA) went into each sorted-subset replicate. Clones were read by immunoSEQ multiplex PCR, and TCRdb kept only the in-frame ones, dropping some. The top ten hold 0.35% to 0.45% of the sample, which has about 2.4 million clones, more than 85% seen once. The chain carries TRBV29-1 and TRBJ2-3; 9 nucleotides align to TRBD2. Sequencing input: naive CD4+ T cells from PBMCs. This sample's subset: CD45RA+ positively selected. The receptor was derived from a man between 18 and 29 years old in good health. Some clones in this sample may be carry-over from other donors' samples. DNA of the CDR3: TGCAGCGTTGAAGGGGGTAGCGGGAGCTCAGATACGCAGTATTTT. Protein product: CSVEGGSGSSDTQYF.